This T cell receptor (beta chain) was obtained from a study of shared clonotypes between healthy human individuals. Study information: Each donor contributed plates that comprised three CD4 naive, three CD4 memory, two CD8 naive and one CD8 memory.

Terminally differentiated effector memory CD45RA+ cells were excluded by CCR7 positive selection of CD45RO-negative cells. With regard to this clone: Antigen: not known.

Every subset had its genomic DNA shared out evenly among several immunoSEQ plates. Sequencing used immunoSEQ multiplex PCR; TCRdb keeps in-frame clones, though not all of them. This sample has about 2.1 million clones, with 93% found just once. General study points: Sharing across several donors was seen in 4% to 5.5% of naive CD4 clonotypes. Donors were few, which limited the genetic and exposure-history diversity represented.

The CDR3 is 15 residues long. Germline CDR1 is MDHEN and CDR2 is SYDVKM. With 7 bases clipped from V and 4 bases from J, the junction kept 8 bases outside the gene matches. The chain combines TRBV28 with TRBJ1-5; 9 bases match TRBD1. The receptor was derived from a man aged 18 to 29 in good health. Some clones in this sample may be carry-over from other donors' samples. The sample was naive CD8+ T cells from PBMCs. The chain's CDR3 is CASTISGQGNQPQHF. The CDR3 DNA follows: TGTGCCAGCACCATTTCCGGACAGGGGAATCAGCCCCAGCATTTT.